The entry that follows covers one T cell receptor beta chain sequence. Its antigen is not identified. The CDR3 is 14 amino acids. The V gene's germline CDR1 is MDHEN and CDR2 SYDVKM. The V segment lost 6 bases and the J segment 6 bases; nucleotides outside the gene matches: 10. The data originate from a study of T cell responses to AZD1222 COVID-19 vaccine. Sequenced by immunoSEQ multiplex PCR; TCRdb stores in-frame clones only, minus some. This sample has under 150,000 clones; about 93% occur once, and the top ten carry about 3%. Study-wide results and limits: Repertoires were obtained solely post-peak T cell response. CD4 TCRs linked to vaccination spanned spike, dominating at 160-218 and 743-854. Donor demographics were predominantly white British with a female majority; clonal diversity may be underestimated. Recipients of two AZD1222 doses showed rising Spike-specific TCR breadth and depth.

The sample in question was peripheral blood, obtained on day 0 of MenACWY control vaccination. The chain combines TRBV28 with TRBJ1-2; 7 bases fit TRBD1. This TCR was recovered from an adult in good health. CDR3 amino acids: CASSRTGDADGYTF. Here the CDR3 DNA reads TGTGCCAGCAGCCGTACAGGGGATGCTGATGGCTACACCTTC.